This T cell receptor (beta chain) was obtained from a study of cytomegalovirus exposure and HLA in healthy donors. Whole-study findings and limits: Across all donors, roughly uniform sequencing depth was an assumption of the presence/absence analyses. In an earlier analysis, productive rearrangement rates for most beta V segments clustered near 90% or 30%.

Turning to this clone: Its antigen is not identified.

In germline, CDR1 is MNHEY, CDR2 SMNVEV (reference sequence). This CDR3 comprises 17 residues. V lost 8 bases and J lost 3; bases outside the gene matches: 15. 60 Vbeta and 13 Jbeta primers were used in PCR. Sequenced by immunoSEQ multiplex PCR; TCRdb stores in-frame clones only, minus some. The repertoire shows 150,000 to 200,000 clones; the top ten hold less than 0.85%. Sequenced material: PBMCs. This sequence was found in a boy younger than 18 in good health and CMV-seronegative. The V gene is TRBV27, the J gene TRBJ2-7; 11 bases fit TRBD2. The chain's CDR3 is CASSLASGGSHHYEQYF. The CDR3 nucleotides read TGTGCCAGCTCACTCGCTAGCGGGGGGAGCCACCACTACGAGCAGTACTTC.